Listed below are T cell receptor beta chains from one sample, sequenced in a study of T-cell memory formation after mild COVID-19. TCRdb ran MiXCR on the 5' RACE reads and lists one entry per CDR3 protein. The data show about 560,000 distinct CDR3 sequences, under 20% seen once. Sequencing input: PBMCs or a T cell subset sorted from them (not recorded which). These receptors were obtained from an adult woman who had mild COVID-19 (a few samples of this study predate the infection). Cell type and time point are not known. Both conserved end residues are part of each CDR3. Size tells how often a clone was seen (once, few, many) or the class of an expanded clone, and some rows leave it out.

V	length	J	size	CDR3
TRBV7-2	18	TRBJ2-3	many	CASSLSPGTSGRIDTQYF
TRBV11-2	16	TRBJ2-5	-	CASSLDLAAPQETQYF
TRBV20-1	14	TRBJ2-7	few	CSARDTSGAYEQYF
TRBV29-1	13	TRBJ2-7	-	CSASTGGTYEQYF
TRBV15	16	TRBJ2-2	few	CATSGQGRPNTGELFF
TRBV4-1	15	TRBJ2-2	few	CASSWVKDRNGELFF
TRBV12-3/TRBV12-4	13	TRBJ2-2	many	CASSLGGPGELFF
TRBV5-1	15	TRBJ2-5	few	CASSSVVGGQETQYF
TRBV4-3	19	TRBJ2-3	few	CASSQDRLAGLLRTDTQYF
TRBV9	15	TRBJ2-1	-	CASSVAGGLFNEQFF
TRBV5-4	14	TRBJ2-3	once	CASSLFAGADTQYF
TRBV23-1	19	TRBJ2-1	-	CASSQGLAGGREIHNEQFF
TRBV30	14	TRBJ1-3	-	CAWSAGTYGNTIYF
TRBV19	14	TRBJ2-1	-	CASSIAGTYNEQFF
TRBV15	15	TRBJ2-3	few	CATSNWGGKGDTQYF
TRBV7-2	13	TRBJ2-5	many	CASSLGVAETQYF
TRBV7-6	15	TRBJ2-3	few	CASSLAERSTDTQYF
TRBV28	15	TRBJ1-5	few	CASSLDHRGGQPQHF
TRBV27	13	TRBJ2-3	-	CASSSGTSDTQYF
TRBV5-6	15	TRBJ2-1	once	CASSLAGLARNEQFF
TRBV29-1	18	TRBJ1-2	-	CSVYHYPPDSHDHYGYTF
TRBV30	14	TRBJ1-6	-	CAWREQGRKPALHF
TRBV3-1	14	TRBJ1-1	few	CASSHQGRGTEAFF
TRBV4-1	16	TRBJ2-1	-	CASSSPGGRASDEQFF
TRBV7-9	15	TRBJ2-5	few	CASSINLAGAETQYF
TRBV12-3/TRBV12-4	14	TRBJ2-7	-	CASRTSGTPYEQYF
TRBV20-1	18	TRBJ2-1	many	CSARDPLSRDSSYNEQFF
TRBV18	18	TRBJ2-7	few	CASSPRIRDRGLIAEQYF
TRBV7-6	13	TRBJ1-1	-	CASSSNINTEAFF
TRBV19	12	TRBJ1-2	-	CAARGPDYGYTF
TRBV20-1	17	TRBJ1-1	few	CSARLLASPRMSTEAFF
TRBV5-1	13	TRBJ2-7	-	CASSLAGHYEQYF
TRBV5-1	15	TRBJ1-2	many	CASNPGSRLNYGYTF
TRBV27	16	TRBJ2-3	-	CASSFLVLGGPDTQYF
TRBV7-9	16	TRBJ2-1	-	CASSLELWTGHNEQFF
TRBV5-4	16	TRBJ1-3	few	CASSAEPQGSGNTIYF
TRBV20-1	16	TRBJ1-5	-	CSASPSDRVSNQPQHF
TRBV6-2/TRBV6-3	14	TRBJ2-7	few	CASRELSEGGEQYF
TRBV5-6	14	TRBJ1-1	-	CASSWTGRYTEAFF
TRBV6-2/TRBV6-3	16	TRBJ1-1	-	CASSYYLQGPLTEAFF
TRBV12-3/TRBV12-4	16	TRBJ2-2	few	CASSLGYEGGTGELFF
TRBV20-1	13	TRBJ1-2	-	CSARLTGGGGYTF
TRBV5-6	14	TRBJ2-7	few	CASSVSGHLYEQYF
TRBV24-1	14	TRBJ2-1	-	CATSDLSRNNEQFF
TRBV25-1	16	TRBJ2-1	many	CASSDMTGSSYNEQFF
TRBV18	18	TRBJ2-2	many	CASSPPGVAGPLTGELFF
TRBV5-1	15	TRBJ2-5	few	CASRARLLGQETQYF
TRBV29-1	13	TRBJ2-3	-	CSVEGDRRATQYF
TRBV5-5	16	TRBJ2-1	few	CASSQAAVGSYNEQFF
TRBV7-9	17	TRBJ2-1	few	CASSFPRGPGSYNEQFF
TRBV7-3	16	TRBJ2-2	-	CASSTDRAMNTGELFF
TRBV27	15	TRBJ2-7	few	CASSPERQGKYEQYF
TRBV16	15	TRBJ2-7	-	CASSHPDRSPYEQYF
TRBV12-5	14	TRBJ2-2	few	CASGLPTGTGELFF
TRBV6-5	14	TRBJ2-5	many	CASSYYVGSETQYF
TRBV4-2	17	TRBJ2-3	-	CASSQSPAGLVADTQYF
TRBV12-3/TRBV12-4	12	TRBJ2-1	few	CASTHGTGEQFF
TRBV2	15	TRBJ2-5	-	CASSEVVGIGETQYF